The 23 T cell receptor beta chains below all came from one sample that was sequenced in a study of shared clonotypes between healthy human individuals. Here immunoSEQ multiplex PCR was the method, and the copy in TCRdb shows in-frame clones only, minus some. Of around 2.1 million clones in the sample, 90% to 97% are singletons; the top ten hold 0.1% to 0.15%. Sequenced sample: naive CD4+ T cells sorted from blood. Subset denoted: CD45RA+ positively selected. The receptors originated from a man in his late teens or twenties in good health.

The rearrangement links TRBV7-2 to TRBJ2-1; 9 bases are a match to TRBD1. V was pared by 6 bases and J by 3 bases, with 6 bases of the junction left unmatched. This CDR3 comprises 15 residues. The V gene's germline CDR1 is SGHTA and CDR2 FQGNSA. CDR3 region: CASRSQGALYNEQFF. The CDR3 DNA reads as TGTGCCAGCAGGTCACAGGGGGCCCTCTACAATGAGCAGTTCTTC.

Comment on this clone: Other DNA sequences within the sample encode an identical CDR3. CDR3 nucleotide sequence: TGTGCCAGCAGTCCCCGGACTAGCGGGAGTTACAATGAGCAGTTCTTC. This translates into CASSPRTSGSYNEQFF. The chain has TRBV27 and TRBJ2-1; 13 nucleotides agree with TRBD2. Germline-derived CDR1 and CDR2 are MNHEY and SMNVEV (reference sequence). The CDR3 contains 16 residues. V shed 5 bases and J 4 bases; nucleotides not matched to a gene: 5.

This chain joins TRBV7-2 and TRBJ2-1; 11 bases map to TRBD2. CDR1 SGHTA and CDR2 FQGNSA come from the germline V gene. Losses at the gene ends were 3 bases for V and 8 bases for J; bases not matched to a gene: 3. The CDR3 runs 14 residues. The CDR3 DNA reads as TGTGCCAGCAGCTTGACTAGCGGGACCGATGAGCAGTTCTTC. Its translation: CASSLTSGTDEQFF.

This chain joins TRBV29-1 and TRBJ2-1; no definite D call. Germline assignment: CDR1 SQVTM and CDR2 ANQGSEA. Trimming left V 4 bases short and J 3 bases short, with 7 bases between. CDR3 length equals 12 residues. In DNA, the CDR3 is TGCAGCGTTGGAGTCAACTACAATGAGCAGTTCTTC. Translation: CSVGVNYNEQFF.

This rearrangement joins TRBV7-8 to TRBJ2-7; 10 bases match TRBD1. The J segment lost 2 bases and the V segment lost 8 bases, leaving 6 bases of the junction unmatched. This CDR3 spans 14 amino acids. CDR1 is SGHVS and CDR2 is FQNEAQ in the germline V gene. CDR3 DNA: TGTGCCAGCGGCGGGACAGGGGTAACCTACGAGCAGTACTTC. This sequence encodes CASGGTGVTYEQYF.

As regards this clone: This CDR3 is also generated by other DNA sequences in the sample. The chain has TRBV9 and TRBJ1-3; maybe TRBD1 (5 bases). Trimming shortened V by 0 bases and J by 0 bases, and 7 bases separated the two germline ends. Germline V gives CDR1 SGDLS, CDR2 YYNGEE. The CDR3 is 15 residues long. CDR3 coding DNA: TGTGCCAGCAGCGTAGGGGGGAACTCTGGAAACACCATATATTTT. It is translated as CASSVGGNSGNTIYF.

The genes are TRBV7-2 and TRBJ1-1; 9 bases map to TRBD1. The length of the CDR3 is 17 residues. Germline trimming cut 1 base from V and 10 bases from J; bases unmatched to any gene: 16. CDR1 is SGHTA and CDR2 is FQGNSA in the germline V gene. The CDR3 loop reads CASSLVGTGSTTRGAFF. The CDR3, as DNA: TGTGCCAGCAGCTTAGTGGGGACAGGGAGCACCACCCGCGGAGCTTTCTTT.

About this clone: The same CDR3 can be traced to other DNA sequences in this sample. The chain is built from TRBV7-8 and TRBJ2-7; D might be TRBD1 (5 bases). V was clipped by 0 bases and J by 4 bases, with 7 bases between them. This CDR3 comprises 13 residues. Germline V gene lookup returns CDR1 SGHVS and CDR2 FQNEAQ. This CDR3 is CASSLAQGYEQYF. DNA of the CDR3: TGTGCCAGCAGCTTAGCGCAGGGTTACGAGCAGTACTTC. Full variable domain (missing parts from reference TRBV7-8 and TRBJ2-7): GAGVSQSPRYKVAKRGQDVALRCDPISGHVSLFWYQQALGQGPEFLTYFQNEAQLDKSGLPSDRFFAERPEGSVSTLKIQRTQQEDSAVYLCASSLAQGYEQYFGPGTRLTVT.

CDR3 sequence (DNA): TGTGCCAGCAGTTCCCCGGGGGTTGAAGCTTTCTTT. Residues: CASSSPGVEAFF. This chain joins TRBV27 and TRBJ1-1, with TRBD1 as a possible D gene (5 bases). Germline V gene sequence: CDR1 MNHEY, CDR2 SMNVEV (reference sequence). The length of the CDR3 is 12 residues. V was pared by 4 bases and J by 7 bases, with 10 bases between.

The chain uses TRBV2 and TRBJ2-3; D unresolved. CDR1 and CDR2 (germline): SNHLY, FYNNEI. The ends were cut back, 3 bases at V and 10 bases at J, with 11 bases in the middle. The CDR3 is 12 amino acids. The CDR3 spells CASSDTDLAQYF. CDR3 bases: TGTGCCAGCAGTGACACGGATTTGGCGCAGTATTTT.

The chain is built from TRBV28 and TRBJ1-4, with D possibly being TRBD1 (5 bases). The V gene lost 8 bases and the J gene lost 0 bases, with 13 bases spanning the gap. The CDR3 runs to 15 residues. CDR1 and CDR2 (germline): MDHEN, SYDVKM. The CDR3 is CASGYRRATNEKLFF. CDR3 DNA: TGTGCCAGCGGATACAGGAGGGCAACTAATGAAAAACTGTTTTTT.

This chain links TRBV6-1 with TRBJ2-7, with 10 bases matching TRBD2. This CDR3 has 15 amino acids. The germline gives CDR1 MNHNS, CDR2 SASEGT. V dropped 2 bases and J dropped 9; count of bases not matched to a gene: 10. The DNA of the CDR3 is TGTGCCAGCAGTGAATTCGGACTAGCGGTATCGTGGCAGTACTTC. Its translation is CASSEFGLAVSWQYF.

The chain combines TRBV4-1 with TRBJ2-7; 7 bases match TRBD1. The J segment lost 5 bases and the V segment lost 0 bases, leaving 7 bases of the junction unmatched. Germline CDR1 is MGHRA and CDR2 is YSYEKL. The CDR3 sequence is 15 residues long. CDR3 amino acids: CASSQEVTGIHEQYF. In DNA, the CDR3 is TGCGCCAGCAGCCAAGAAGTGACAGGGATCCACGAGCAGTACTTC.

V gene TRBV30 combines with J gene TRBJ2-5; perhaps TRBD1 as D (6 bases). V was shortened by 2 bases and J by 1 base, with 14 bases between the two germline ends. CDR3 length equals 15 residues. CDR1 GTSNPN and CDR2 SVGIG come from the germline V gene (reference sequence). The CDR3 nucleotides read TGTGCCTGGAGTCCGGGCGGACAGCTCCAAGAGACCCAGTACTTC. Protein sequence: CAWSPGGQLQETQYF.

V is TRBV7-9 and J is TRBJ1-2; the D gene is possibly TRBD1 (5 bases). Germline CDR1 SEHNR, CDR2 FQNEAQ (reference sequence). V lost 1 base, J lost 8 bases, and 17 bases lay in between. The CDR3 spans 15 residues. The CDR3 DNA is TGTGCCAGCAGCTTAGATATCGGGGACCTCGGGGGCTACACCTTC. Amino acids: CASSLDIGDLGGYTF. Looking up the rest from reference TRBV7-9 and TRBJ1-2 gives the full variable domain: DTGVSQNPRHKITKRGQNVTFRCDPISEHNRLYWYRQTLGQGPEFLTYFQNEAQLEKSRLLSDRFSAERPKGSFSTLEIQRTEQGDSAMYLCASSLDIGDLGGYTFGSGTRLTVV.

The chain uses TRBV5-4 and TRBJ2-7; the D gene is possibly TRBD1 (6 bases). The V gene's germline CDR1 is SGHNT and CDR2 YYREEE (reference sequence). Between the trimmed V and J ends, which lost 4 bases and 0 bases, there was a span of 11 bases. This CDR3 is 14 amino acids long. CDR3 in DNA: TGTGCCAGCAGCAGGGGGTCCAGCTCCTACGAGCAGTACTTC. Encoded protein: CASSRGSSSYEQYF.

The chain carries TRBV10-1 and TRBJ2-2, with TRBD1 matching 8 bases. The germline V gene encodes CDR1 WNHNN and CDR2 SYGVQD (reference sequence). This CDR3 region has 16 residues. Unmatched junction bases numbered 8, after V lost 3 bases and J lost 5 bases. CDR3 DNA: TGCGCCAGCAGTGACCGACTACAGGGGGGAACCGGGGAGCTGTTTTTT. It codes for CASSDRLQGGTGELFF.

The chain joins TRBV6-1 to TRBJ1-5; D gene unclear. The CDR3 runs 14 residues. Germline values: CDR1 MNHNS, CDR2 SASEGT. V was cut by 6 bases and J by 2 bases, with 11 bases left in between. The CDR3 DNA follows: TGTGCCAGCAGCCGGAACGGGGGCAATCAGCCCCAGCATTTT. The encoded protein is CASSRNGGNQPQHF.

The CDR3 DNA follows: TGTGCCAGCAGCCACGGTACCGGGGGCACTGAAGCTTTCTTT. Amino acid sequence: CASSHGTGGTEAFF. V and J are TRBV11-3 and TRBJ1-1, with TRBD1 as a possible D gene (5 bases). The length of the CDR3 is 14 residues. From germline, CDR1 is SGHNT and CDR2 YENEEA. Between the trimmed V and J ends, which lost 5 bases and 4 bases, there was a span of 14 bases.

V and J are TRBV10-2 and TRBJ1-1; D is undetermined. Germline-derived CDR1 and CDR2 are WSHSY and SAAADI. The CDR3 is made up of 13 amino acids. V was cut by 8 bases and J by 2 bases, with 12 bases left in between. The CDR3 is CASGGRKNTEAFF. CDR3 sequence (DNA): TGCGCCAGCGGCGGGCGGAAAAACACTGAAGCTTTCTTT.

The genes are TRBV5-4 and TRBJ1-4; 11 nucleotides line up with TRBD1. Unmatched junction bases numbered 4, after V lost 4 bases and J lost 5 bases. Germline V gene sequence: CDR1 SGHNT, CDR2 YYREEE (reference sequence). This CDR3 has 15 residues. CDR3 residues: CASSPGTGGNEKLFF. The CDR3 nucleotides read TGTGCCAGCAGCCCGGGGACAGGGGGGAATGAAAAACTGTTTTTT.

This clone appeared a single time. V usage is TRBV19 and J usage is TRBJ1-2; 7 bases match TRBD1. The CDR3 has 15 residues. The ends lost 6 bases at V and 6 bases at J; junction bases unmatched: 13. Germline assignment: CDR1 LNHDA and CDR2 SQIVND (reference sequence). The CDR3 coding sequence is TGTGCCAGTAGCCATACAGGGGTGCCAACTAATGGCTACACCTTC. This encodes CASSHTGVPTNGYTF.

The chain has TRBV18 and TRBJ1-5, with 7 bases fitting TRBD1. Germline CDR1 is KGHSH and CDR2 is LQKENI. Trimming removed 3 bases from V and 6 bases from J; junction bases left unmatched: 11. The CDR3 covers 16 residues. CDR3 protein: CASSPNRDSHLQPQHF. CDR3 nucleotides: TGTGCCAGCTCACCGAACCGGGACAGTCATCTTCAGCCCCAGCATTTT.